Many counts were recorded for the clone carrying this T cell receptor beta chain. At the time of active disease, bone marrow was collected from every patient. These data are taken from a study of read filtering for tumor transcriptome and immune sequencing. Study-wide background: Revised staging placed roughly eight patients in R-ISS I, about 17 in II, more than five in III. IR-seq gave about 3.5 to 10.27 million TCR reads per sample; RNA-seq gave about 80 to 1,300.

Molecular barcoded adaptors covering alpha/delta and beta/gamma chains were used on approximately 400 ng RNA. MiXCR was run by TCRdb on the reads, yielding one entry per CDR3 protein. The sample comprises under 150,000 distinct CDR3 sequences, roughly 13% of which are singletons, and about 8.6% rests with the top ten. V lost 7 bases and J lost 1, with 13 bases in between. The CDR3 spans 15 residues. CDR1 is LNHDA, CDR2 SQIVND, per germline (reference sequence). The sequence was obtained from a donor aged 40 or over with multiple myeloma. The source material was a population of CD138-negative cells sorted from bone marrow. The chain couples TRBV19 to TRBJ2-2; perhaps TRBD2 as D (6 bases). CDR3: CASKTGSENTGELFF. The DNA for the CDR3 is TGTGCCAGTAAGACCGGGAGCGAGAACACCGGGGAGCTGTTTTTT.